This T cell receptor (beta chain) stems from a study of shared T cell receptors in the human thymus. Here immunoSEQ multiplex PCR was the method, and the copy in TCRdb shows in-frame clones only, minus some. The data contain roughly 660,000 clones, roughly 90% of them singletons. The same sample was also studied in work on human thymus T cells. That report notes: Donors consisted of healthy Finnish infants (having corrective surgery for congenital heart defects). Thymic resections from corrective heart surgery supplied the tissue. Usage of V and J genes appeared biased in thymic and blood repertoires. Thymic repertoires from unrelated individuals overlapped highly, related research reported.

Sequencing was carried out using thymocytes. This TCR derives from a boy younger than two with a congenital heart defect.

The CDR3 reads CASSAVGNQPQHF. The CDR3 DNA reads TGTGCCAGCAGCGCAGTTGGCAATCAGCCCCAGCATTTT. The chain employs TRBV6-5 and TRBJ1-5; D gene uncertain. The CDR3 contains 13 residues. V was pared by 6 bases and J by 2 bases, with 8 bases between. Looked up from germline, CDR1 is MNHEY and CDR2 is SVGAGI.